The clone carrying this T cell receptor (beta chain) was seen ten or more times. As yet, its antigen is unknown. RNA was extracted from bulk tissue without any cell sorting. The normal lung tissue was taken more than 3 cm from the tumor edge. This record comes from a study of tumor and adjacent non-tumor tissue in lung cancer. About the study: Each sample yielded approximately 4 million productive TCRbeta reads on average.

This CDR3 contains 16 residues. The V end was cut by 0 bases, the J end by 1 base, with 7 bases between. Germline loops: CDR1 MGHRA, CDR2 YSYEKL. A modified ARM-PCR protocol with three rounds of nested PCR amplified TCRbeta. One entry per CDR3 protein results from TCRdb running MiXCR on the multiplex PCR reads. Among some 99,000 distinct CDR3 sequences listed, around 57% were seen once. Study-level points and caveats: Normal lung showed higher cumulative top 100 clone frequency than tumor.

The clonotype was recovered from a man between 60 and 75 years old with non-small cell lung cancer. The sequenced sample was distant non-tumor lung tissue. The chain joins TRBV4-1 to TRBJ2-6; TRBD2 is a possible D gene (6 bases). CDR3 in amino acids: CASSQEEGSGANVLTF. CDR3 coding DNA: TGCGCCAGCAGCCAAGAGGAGGGGTCTGGGGCCAACGTCCTGACTTTC.